The 9 T cell receptor beta chains reported below all come from one sample, sequenced in a study of T cells in Graves' hyperthyroidism and ophthalmopathy. Amplification yielded TCR beta CDR3 regions, with RNA transcripts as the source. A set of HTBI primers served as the primers for a first-round RT-PCR of the TCR CDR3. Each CDR3 protein gets one entry after TCRdb re-called the multiplex PCR reads with MiXCR. The sample consists of 600,000 to 750,000 distinct CDR3 sequences, 17% of them appearing once. Sequences were obtained from blood. The receptors here all came from a man aged 50-60 years with Graves' hyperthyroidism.

This clonotype was recorded many times. V gene TRBV27 combines with J gene TRBJ2-4, with 9 bases that match TRBD2. Germline V gene lookup returns CDR1 MNHEY and CDR2 SMNVEV (reference sequence). This CDR3 is built from 20 residues. J was trimmed by 0 bases and V by 0 bases; bases with no gene match: 12. The DNA of the CDR3 is TGTGCCAGCAGTTTATCTCGGGAGGCAGCTAGCGGGGTAGCCAAAAACATTCAGTACTTC. It is translated as CASSLSREAASGVAKNIQYF.

The CDR3 DNA follows: TGTGCCAGCAGCATCTATGACAGAGATACGCAGTATTTT. Its protein is CASSIYDRDTQYF. The rearrangement links TRBV9 to TRBJ2-3, with D tentatively TRBD1 (5 bases). Germline CDR1 SGDLS, CDR2 YYNGEE. The CDR3 runs 13 residues. With 4 bases removed from V and 5 bases from J, the gap between germline ends came to 11 bases.

In this sample, this clonotype turned up many times. The chain uses TRBV11-2 and TRBJ2-1, with 7 bases fitting TRBD1. The V and J ends lost 1 base and 14 bases, in that order; junction bases with no gene match: 2. The length of the CDR3 is 11 residues. Germline lookup yields CDR1 SGHAT and CDR2 FQNNGV. For the CDR3, the DNA is TGTGCCAGCAGCTTAGGGGACAGAAAGTTCTTC. This sequence encodes CASSLGDRKFF. Full variable domain (remainder filled in from reference TRBV11-2 and TRBJ2-1): EAGVAQSPRYKIIEKRQSVAFWCNPISGHATLYWYQQILGQGPKLLIQFQNNGVVDDSQLPKDRFSAERLKGVDSTLKIQPAKLEDSAVYLCASSLGDRKFFGPGTRLTVL.

This clonotype came up many times. The rearrangement links TRBV4-1 to TRBJ2-2; D perhaps matches TRBD2 (5 bases). CDR1 is MGHRA, CDR2 YSYEKL, per germline. This CDR3 is built from 17 residues. The V end was cut by 0 bases, the J end by 6 bases, with 17 bases between. For the CDR3, the DNA is TGCGCCAGCAGCCAAGATCCCGAGGGATTCATGCCCGGGGAGCTGTTTTTT. Residues: CASSQDPEGFMPGELFF.

This chain joins TRBV14 and TRBJ2-1; a weak D match, TRBD1 (6 bases). Germline CDR1 reads SGHDN; CDR2 reads FVKESK. Trimming left V 0 bases short and J 3 bases short, with 12 bases between. The CDR3 contains 16 residues. CDR3 amino acids: CASSQDRKGHYNEQFF. DNA of the CDR3: TGTGCCAGCAGCCAAGATCGGAAGGGACACTACAATGAGCAGTTCTTC.

Concerning this clonotype itself: This could be a read error, since a much larger clone is one nucleotide away. The chain carries TRBV2 and TRBJ2-1; D ambiguous. CDR1 is SNHLY and CDR2 is FYNNEI in the germline V gene. CDR3 length: 10 residues. The CDR3 is CVSSAVEQFF. The CDR3 nucleotides are TGTGTCAGCAGTGCCGTTGAGCAGTTCTTC.

Worth noting for this clonotype: The junction and the germline gene differ at one end; a read error may be behind it. V and J are TRBV12-3 or TRBV12-4 and TRBJ2-1; 7 bases match TRBD2. The CDR3 loop spans 15 amino acids. The DNA of the CDR3 is TGTGCCAGTAGTTTAGCAGCGGGGCTGCTCGGTGAGCAGTTCTTC. Translation: CASSLAAGLLGEQFF.

This clonotype occurred many times. The genes are TRBV15 and TRBJ2-5; TRBD1 aligns across 8 bases. Trimming removed 2 bases from V and 5 bases from J; junction bases left unmatched: 4. The CDR3 is made up of 14 amino acids. The germline gives CDR1 LNHNV, CDR2 YYDKDF (reference sequence). CDR3 protein: CATSRTTGVETQYF. The CDR3 nucleotides are TGTGCCACCAGCAGAACGACAGGGGTTGAGACCCAGTACTTC.

This clonotype was seen many times. This chain joins TRBV27 and TRBJ2-1; unclear D gene. V was shortened by 5 bases and J by 6 bases, with 8 bases between the two germline ends. From germline, CDR1 is MNHEY and CDR2 SMNVEV (reference sequence). This CDR3 contains 12 residues. This CDR3 reads CASSMLGNEQFF. CDR3 coding DNA: TGTGCCAGCAGTATGCTCGGCAATGAGCAGTTCTTC.